The clone carrying this T cell receptor beta chain was counted a few times. Its antigen is as yet unknown. These data are taken from a study of response to subunit inactivated influenza vaccine. General study points: That few new T cells are recruited by each seasonal influenza vaccination was the authors' suggestion.

TCRdb used MiXCR to reprocess the RT-PCR reads, holding one entry per CDR3 protein. The repertoire consists of more than 400,000 distinct CDR3 sequences, with more than 7% occurring once and the leading ten covering about an eighth. From germline, CDR1 is LNHNV and CDR2 YYDKDF (reference sequence). The CDR3 has 16 amino acids. Between the trimmed V and J ends, which lost 3 bases and 1 base, there was a span of 14 bases. The sequencing here drew on PBMCs from blood, taken less than 30 months after vaccination. This clonotype was obtained from a man between 50 and 75 years old who received an inactivated influenza vaccine. The V gene is TRBV15, the J gene TRBJ2-3; D is unresolved. DNA for the CDR3: TGTGCCACCAGCAGGCCTCCCGCTTCCCGCACAGATACGCAGTATTTT. This codes for CATSRPPASRTDTQYF.